The entry that follows covers one T cell receptor (beta chain) sequence. Per the original methods: Nucleated cell counts were estimated from reference gene primer amplification. This table comes from immunoSEQ multiplex PCR, and its TCRdb copy is limited to in-frame clones, with some not included. That table gives V, J and clone size, and the DNA gave D and trimming. The sample records more than 200,000 clones, 86% being singletons. Looked up from germline, CDR1 is SGHTA and CDR2 is FQGNSA. V gave up 1 base and J gave up 7 bases, with 20 bases separating them. The CDR3 covers 16 residues. These data come from a study of blood T cell repertoires in COVID-19. Study information: Samples of COVID-19 (acute and convalescent) were obtained from the United States, Italy and Spain. PBMCs, B-cell-depleted T cells, or T cells provided the cDNA or gDNA that made up the material.

Sequencing was done on a sample of peripheral blood. The TCR comes from a woman aged 50 to 65 with acute or convalescent COVID-19. This chain connects TRBV7-2 to TRBJ2-7, with D possibly TRBD1 on 5 matching bases. CDR3 nucleotide sequence: TGTGCCAGCAGCTTAGTCTCGACAGTCCCTAACCGGGAGCAGTACTTC. Protein product: CASSLVSTVPNREQYF.